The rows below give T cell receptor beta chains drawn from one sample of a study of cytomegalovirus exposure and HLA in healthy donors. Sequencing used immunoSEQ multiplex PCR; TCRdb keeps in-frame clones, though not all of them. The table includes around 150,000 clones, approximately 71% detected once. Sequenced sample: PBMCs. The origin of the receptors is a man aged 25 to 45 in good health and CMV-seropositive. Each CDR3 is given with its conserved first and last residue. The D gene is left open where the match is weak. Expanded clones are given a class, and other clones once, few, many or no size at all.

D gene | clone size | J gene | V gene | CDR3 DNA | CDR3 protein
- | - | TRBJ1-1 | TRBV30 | TGTGCCTACGAGGCTCAGACTAACACTGAAGCTTTCTTT | CAYEAQTNTEAFF
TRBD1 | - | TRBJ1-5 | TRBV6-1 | TGTGCCAGCAGTGAAGCACAAACCGGGACAGGGAGCAATCAGCCCCAGCATTTT | CASSEAQTGTGSNQPQHF
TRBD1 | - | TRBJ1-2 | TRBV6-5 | TGTGCCAGCACCCAGGGGGATAGCTATGGCTACACCTTC | CASTQGDSYGYTF
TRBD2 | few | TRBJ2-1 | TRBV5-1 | TGCGCCAGCAGCTTGGCCGGGGGGACTAGCGGCAATGAGCAGTTCTTC | CASSLAGGTSGNEQFF
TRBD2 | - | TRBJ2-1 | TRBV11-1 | TGTGCCAGCAGCTTAGAGGTGGGACTAGCGGGACCCAATGAGCAGTTCTTC | CASSLEVGLAGPNEQFF
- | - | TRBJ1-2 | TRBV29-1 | TGCAGCGTTGGCCGGGACTTCCTTCGCGGCTACACCTTC | CSVGRDFLRGYTF
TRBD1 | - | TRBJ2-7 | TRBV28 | TGTGCCAGCAGTGTGCCGGGACAGGGTACCTACGAGCAGTACTTC | CASSVPGQGTYEQYF
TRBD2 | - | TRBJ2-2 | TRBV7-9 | TGTGCCAGCAGCCCTTCTGGGCGGGAGGAGACGCTGTTTTTT | CASSPSGREETLFF
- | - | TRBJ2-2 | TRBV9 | TGTGCCAGCAGCGTAGAAACTAGGAGGGACACCGGGGAGCTGTTTTTT | CASSVETRRDTGELFF
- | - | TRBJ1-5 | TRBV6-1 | TGTGCCAGCAGTGAATCGGGGTGGAATAGCAATCAGCCCCAGCATTTT | CASSESGWNSNQPQHF
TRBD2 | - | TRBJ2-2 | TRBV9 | TGTGCCAGCAGCGCGAGACTAGCCTCCGGGGAGCTGTTTTTT | CASSARLASGELFF
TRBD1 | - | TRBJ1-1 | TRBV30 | TGTGCCTGGAGTGTAGGGACAGCCACTGAAGCTTTCTTT | CAWSVGTATEAFF
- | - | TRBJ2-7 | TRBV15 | TGTGCCACCAGCAGAGATTTGGCAGGGGACGAGCAGTACTTC | CATSRDLAGDEQYF
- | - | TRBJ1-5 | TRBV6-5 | TGTGCCAGCAGTTGGGGGGACGGACTTAATCAGCCCCAGCATTTT | CASSWGDGLNQPQHF
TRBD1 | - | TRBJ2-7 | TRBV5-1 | TGCGCCAGCAGCTCCCTGGACAGGGGCCACGAGCAGTACTTC | CASSSLDRGHEQYF
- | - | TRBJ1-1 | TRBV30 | TGTGCCTGGAGTGTAAGTCCTGCGGGCACTGAAGCTTTCTTT | CAWSVSPAGTEAFF
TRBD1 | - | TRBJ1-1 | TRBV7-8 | TGTGCCAGCAGACGGGGACAGGGGCTCGGGGCCAACACTGAAGCTTTCTTT | CASRRGQGLGANTEAFF
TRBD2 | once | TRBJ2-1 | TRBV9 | TGTGCCAGCAGCGTAGGCCCTCTAGCGGGGACCTCCTACAATGAGCAGTTCTTC | CASSVGPLAGTSYNEQFF
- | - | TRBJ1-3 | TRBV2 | TGTGCCAGCAGAACAGGAAGCTCTGGAAACACCATATATTTT | CASRTGSSGNTIYF
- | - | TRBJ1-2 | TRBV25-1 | TGTGCCAGCAGCTCGAGCCCATTAGTTGCTGGCTACACCTTC | CASSSSPLVAGYTF
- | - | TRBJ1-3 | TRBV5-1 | TGCGCCAGCAGCTCGGAGGGACCCGGGGCAGCAGGAAACACCATATATTTT | CASSSEGPGAAGNTIYF
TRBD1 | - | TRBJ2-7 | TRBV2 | TGTGCCAGCCTTTCTACGGGACAGGGCTACGAGCAGTACTTC | CASLSTGQGYEQYF
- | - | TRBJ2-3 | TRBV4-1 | TGCGCCAGCAGCCGTCCCATCCTAGCGAGCACAGATACGCAGTATTTT | CASSRPILASTDTQYF
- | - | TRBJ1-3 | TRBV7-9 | TGTGCCAGCAGCAGCGAAGGAGCGCGGACCATATATTTT | CASSSEGARTIYF
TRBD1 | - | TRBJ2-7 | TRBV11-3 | TGTGCCAGCAGCAACAGGGGGTACGAGCAGTACTTC | CASSNRGYEQYF
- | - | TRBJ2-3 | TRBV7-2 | TGTGCCAGCAGCTTTAGGAGTGACACAGATACGCAGTATTTT | CASSFRSDTDTQYF
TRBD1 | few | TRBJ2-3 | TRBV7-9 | TGTGCCAGCAGCTGGTCGGGACAGGAGATCACAGATACGCAGTATTTT | CASSWSGQEITDTQYF
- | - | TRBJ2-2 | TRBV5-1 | TGCGCCAACTGCGGACAGATGAACACCGGGGAGCTGTTTTTT | CANCGQMNTGELFF
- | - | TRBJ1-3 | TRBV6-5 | TGTGCCAGCAGTTACACCGGGTCTGGAAACACCATATATTTT | CASSYTGSGNTIYF
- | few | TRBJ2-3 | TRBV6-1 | TGTGCCAGCAGTGAAGTCCTGGATTCGGGAGATACGCAGTATTTT | CASSEVLDSGDTQYF
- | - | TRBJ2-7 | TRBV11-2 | TGTGCCAGCAGCTTAGATCCCTTAGCCTACGAGCAGTACTTC | CASSLDPLAYEQYF
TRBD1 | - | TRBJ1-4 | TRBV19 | TGTGCCAGTAACGACAGGGCTTCTAATGAAAAACTGTTTTTT | CASNDRASNEKLFF
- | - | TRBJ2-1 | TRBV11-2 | TGTGCCAGCAGCGCGGGGACTAATGAGCAGTTCTTC | CASSAGTNEQFF
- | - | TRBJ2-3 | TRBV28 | TGTGCCAGCTATGGAGTGGGGGGTCTCACAGATACGCAGTATTTT | CASYGVGGLTDTQYF
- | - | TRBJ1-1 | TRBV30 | TGTGCCTGGACGGAGGGGATGAACACTGAAGCTTTCTTT | CAWTEGMNTEAFF
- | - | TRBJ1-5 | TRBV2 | TGTGCCAGCAGTGTCAGAGGGTATAATCAGCCCCAGCATTTT | CASSVRGYNQPQHF
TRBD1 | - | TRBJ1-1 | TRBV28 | TGTGCCAGCATCCGGACAGGGGCTTTCACTGAAGCTTTCTTT | CASIRTGAFTEAFF
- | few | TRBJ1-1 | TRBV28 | TGTGCCAGCAGTCCCCCGGCGGCGACCGGAGATTTCTTT | CASSPPAATGDFF
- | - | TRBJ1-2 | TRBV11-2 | TGTGCCAGCAGCTTAGTACGGGATGGTGGCTACACCTTC | CASSLVRDGGYTF
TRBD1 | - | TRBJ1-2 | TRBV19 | TGTGCCAGTAGTCGACAGGGCCATGGCTACACCTTC | CASSRQGHGYTF
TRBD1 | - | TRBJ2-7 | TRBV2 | TGTGCCAGCTGGACAGGGGAATACGAGCAGTACTTC | CASWTGEYEQYF
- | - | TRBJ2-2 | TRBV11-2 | TGTGCCAGCAGCTTCCCTAGCTATAACACCGGGGAGCTGTTTTTT | CASSFPSYNTGELFF
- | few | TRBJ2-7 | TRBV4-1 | TGCGCCAGCAGCCAACTCCCAGGGATTGGATACGAGCAGTACTTC | CASSQLPGIGYEQYF
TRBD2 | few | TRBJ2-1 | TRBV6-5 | TGTGCCAGCAGTTACAGGGCGGGAGGGCGCTTAAATGAGCAGTTCTTC | CASSYRAGGRLNEQFF
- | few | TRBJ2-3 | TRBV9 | TGTGCCAGCAGCGCGAGCAGTAAAGAGGCCCTTTGGGATACGCAGTATTTT | CASSASSKEALWDTQYF
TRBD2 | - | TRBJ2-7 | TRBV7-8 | TGTGCCAGCAGGCAGCGGGGCGAGCAGTACTTC | CASRQRGEQYF
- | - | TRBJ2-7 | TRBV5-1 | TGCGCCAGCGGGTCTGACGGACAGACCTACGAGCAGTACTTC | CASGSDGQTYEQYF
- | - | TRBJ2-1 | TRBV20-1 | TGCAGTGCTAGCGTGTACAATGAGCAGTTCTTC | CSASVYNEQFF
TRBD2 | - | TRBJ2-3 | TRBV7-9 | TGTGCCAGCAGCGTACGACTAGCGGGCGGCCCAGATACGCAGTATTTT | CASSVRLAGGPDTQYF
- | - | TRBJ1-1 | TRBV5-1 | TGTGCCAGCAGCCACCGGGAGGGATTCCCTGAAGCTTTCTTT | CASSHREGFPEAFF
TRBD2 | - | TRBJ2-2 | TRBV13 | TGTGCCAGCAGCATTGAGCGGGAGGGTGACACCGGGGAGCTGTTTTTT | CASSIEREGDTGELFF
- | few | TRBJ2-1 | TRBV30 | TGTGCCTGGAGTCGGAGGGGCTCCTACAATGAGCAGTTCTTC | CAWSRRGSYNEQFF
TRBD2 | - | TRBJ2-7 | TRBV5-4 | TGTGCCAGCAGCTCCGGGGCCGGGACTAGCGGGATCTACGAGCAGTACTTC | CASSSGAGTSGIYEQYF
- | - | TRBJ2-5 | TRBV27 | TGTGCCAGCAGTTTATCGAAGATAGGGGGAGCGCAAGAGACCCAGTACTTC | CASSLSKIGGAQETQYF